What follows are 28 T cell receptor beta chains derived from one specimen sequenced in a study of CD4 T cells in relation to SARS-CoV-2 and coronaviruses. The unexposed donors gave CD4+ T cells in about 2011-2018, prior to COVID-19. After roughly 9 days of culture, CD4+ T cells were isolated. TCRdb's table, derived via immunoSEQ multiplex PCR, lists solely in-frame clones and lacks some. The sample consists of just under 30,000 clones, about two thirds of them appearing once. These receptors have no identified antigens. The sample consisted of CD4+ T cells from PBMCs, cultured in vitro. Source of these receptors: a human donor in good health.

The chain links TRBV2 to TRBJ2-7; the match to TRBD1 covers 8 bases. J lost 3 bases, V lost 4 bases, and 11 bases had no gene match. CDR3 length: 16 residues. Germline V gene data show CDR1 as SNHLY and CDR2 as FYNNEI. CDR3 DNA sequence: TGTGCCAGCAGTGGTGCCGGGACAGGCTTGGGCTACGAGCAGTACTTC. Protein product: CASSGAGTGLGYEQYF.

The chain has TRBV5-1 and TRBJ2-7; 9 nucleotides match TRBD1. The CDR3 is 14 residues long. Germline values: CDR1 SGHRS, CDR2 YFSETQ. V gave up 4 bases and J gave up 4 bases; unmatched junction bases: 6. CDR3 protein: CASSVDRGGYEQYF. CDR3 sequence (DNA): TGCGCCAGCAGCGTAGACAGGGGGGGGTACGAGCAGTACTTC.

This clone was recorded a few times. The chain recombines TRBV5-8 with TRBJ2-6; D is unresolved. The germline gives CDR1 SGHTS, CDR2 YDEGEE. This CDR3 is 16 amino acids long. V was pared by 4 bases and J by 0 bases, with 11 bases between. The CDR3 sequence is CASSPNVVSGANVLTF. CDR3 in DNA: TGTGCCAGCAGCCCGAATGTGGTCTCTGGGGCCAACGTCCTGACTTTC.

This chain uses TRBV11-2 with TRBJ2-6; no definite D call. Per the germline V gene, CDR1 is SGHAT and CDR2 is FQNNGV. The V gene lost 2 bases and the J gene lost 0 bases, with 11 bases spanning the gap. The CDR3 is 17 amino acids. CDR3 nucleotides: TGTGCCAGCAGCTTACTCTACCTTGGCTCTGGGGCCAACGTCCTGACTTTC. Protein sequence: CASSLLYLGSGANVLTF.

This clone turned up a few times. The rearrangement joins TRBV25-1 to TRBJ2-2; 12 bases fit TRBD2. Germline CDR1 reads MGHDK; CDR2 reads SYGVNS. V was pared by 6 bases and J by 5 bases, with 4 bases of the junction left unmatched. The CDR3 runs 15 residues. CDR3 residues: CASSPGTSGTGELFF. The CDR3, as DNA: TGTGCCAGCAGCCCCGGGACTAGCGGGACCGGGGAGCTGTTTTTT.

The V call is TRBV11-2, the J call TRBJ2-1, with D maybe TRBD2 (5 bases). The CDR3 is 15 residues long. The ends were cut back, 2 bases at V and 6 bases at J, with 14 bases in the middle. Germline values: CDR1 SGHAT, CDR2 FQNNGV. The CDR3 nucleotides read TGTGCCAGCAGCTTATTATCCCTAGGGAGCAATGAGCAGTTCTTC. It is translated as CASSLLSLGSNEQFF.

The chain is built from TRBV10-3 and TRBJ1-1, with TRBD1 as a possible D gene (5 bases). Trimming shortened V by 4 bases and J by 0 bases, and 6 bases separated the two germline ends. Germline values: CDR1 ENHRY, CDR2 SYGVKD. The CDR3 covers 13 residues. This CDR3 is CAISGQMNTEAFF. The CDR3 DNA reads as TGTGCCATCAGTGGACAGATGAACACTGAAGCTTTCTTT.

This clone occurred a few times. This sequence joins TRBV6-1 and TRBJ2-2; D is unclear. Trimming left V 2 bases short and J 7 bases short, with 8 bases between. The length of the CDR3 is 13 residues. Germline assignment: CDR1 MNHNS and CDR2 SASEGT. CDR3 amino acids: CASSERQDGELFF. The CDR3 DNA follows: TGTGCCAGCAGTGAAAGGCAAGACGGGGAGCTGTTTTTT.

This sequence joins TRBV10-3 and TRBJ2-5; 15 positions match TRBD2. V gave up 6 bases and J gave up 7 bases; unmatched junction bases: 6. The CDR3 consists of 15 residues. CDR1 is ENHRY and CDR2 is SYGVKD in the germline V gene. CDR3 region: CAISGLAGGILTQYF. CDR3 in DNA: TGTGCCATCAGCGGACTAGCGGGGGGGATTTTGACCCAGTACTTC.

The chain uses TRBV5-8 and TRBJ1-6; 8 positions match TRBD1. In germline, CDR1 is SGHTS, CDR2 YDEGEE. V shed 4 bases, J shed 7 bases, and the junction held 10 bases outside the gene matches. The CDR3 totals 16 residues. In DNA, the CDR3 is TGTGCCAGCAGCCCCGGACAGGGTGGTAGGAATTCACCCCTCCACTTT. It codes for CASSPGQGGRNSPLHF.

The gene calls are TRBV25-1 and TRBJ1-2; D not resolved. The V end was cut by 6 bases, the J end by 8 bases, with 16 bases between. The CDR3 runs 13 residues. Germline CDR1 is MGHDK and CDR2 is SYGVNS. The CDR3 bases are TGTGCCAGCAGGCGGACGAAGGCGTCGGGCTACACCTTC. Translation: CASRRTKASGYTF.

This chain links TRBV5-1 with TRBJ1-6; tentative D call: TRBD1 (5 bases). This CDR3 comprises 16 residues. Germline CDR1 SGHRS, CDR2 YFSETQ. V lost 3 bases and J 4 bases, leaving 14 bases between the germline ends. CDR3 protein: CASSSGTAGYNSPLHF. CDR3 bases: TGCGCCAGCAGCTCCGGGACGGCGGGGTATAATTCACCCCTCCACTTT.

This chain joins TRBV3-1 (or the pseudogene TRBV3-2) and TRBJ2-7; 11 bases fit TRBD2. The trim removed 5 bases at V and 6 bases at J, leaving 6 bases unmatched. Germline assignment: CDR1 LGHDT and CDR2 YNNKEL (reference sequence). This CDR3 has 14 residues. This CDR3 is CASSDSGRGGEQYF. CDR3 nucleotides: TGTGCCAGCAGCGATAGCGGGAGGGGGGGCGAGCAGTACTTC.

V and J are TRBV2 and TRBJ1-3; no clear D. CDR1 is SNHLY, CDR2 FYNNEI, per germline. The CDR3 is 16 residues long. Trimming took off 2 bases at V and 1 base at J, with 12 bases between the two ends. CDR3 bases: TGTGCCAGCAGTGAATGGGTGGTGGGATCTGGAAACACCATATATTTT. Its translation is CASSEWVVGSGNTIYF. Full variable domain (outside the CDR3, taken from reference TRBV2 and TRBJ1-3): EPEVTQTPSHQVTQMGQEVILRCVPISNHLYFYWYRQILGQKVEFLVSFYNNEISEKSEIFDDQFSVERPDGSNFTLKIRSTKLEDSAMYFCASSEWVVGSGNTIYFGEGSWLTVV.

The J gene is TRBJ1-5, the V gene TRBV5-3; D call uncertain. TRBV5-3 is given ORF status, its function remaining uncertain. This CDR3 has 16 amino acids. Trimming took off 4 bases at V and 3 bases at J, with 17 bases between the two ends. CDR3 DNA: TGTGCCAGAAGCCCGGCGGACGGCAGATTCAATCAGCCCCAGCATTTT. Its translation is CARSPADGRFNQPQHF.

V usage is TRBV13 and J usage is TRBJ2-5; D remains ambiguous. Germline CDR1 PRHDT, CDR2 FYEKMQ (reference sequence). CDR3 length: 14 residues. V was shortened by 5 bases and J by 5 bases, with 15 bases between the two germline ends. CDR3 bases: TGTGCCAGCAGCCCGTCCTCAGTGCGGGAGACCCAGTACTTC. Its translation: CASSPSSVRETQYF.

This clone has more than one count but fewer than ten. V usage is TRBV5-4 and J usage is TRBJ2-5, with TRBD1 matching 12 bases. Losses at the gene ends were 3 bases for V and 5 bases for J; bases not matched to a gene: 2. The CDR3 sequence is 14 residues long. The germline gives CDR1 SGHNT, CDR2 YYREEE (reference sequence). This chain's CDR3 is CASSSGQGAETQYF. The CDR3, as DNA: TGTGCCAGCAGCTCGGGACAGGGGGCGGAGACCCAGTACTTC.

The chain uses TRBV7-5 and TRBJ1-1; TRBD1, the D gene given by the table, was not confirmed from the DNA. TRBV7-5 is an annotated pseudogene. The CDR3 consists of 15 residues. Here the CDR3 DNA reads TGTGCCAGAAGCTTAGCGTGGCAGATGAACACTGAAGCTTTCTTT. Encoded protein: CARSLAWQMNTEAFF.

The CDR3 coding sequence is TGTGCCAGCAGCTTACCGGCCCTAGCGGGAGTCGGAGAGACCCAGTACTTC. This codes for CASSLPALAGVGETQYF. The V and J genes are TRBV5-4 and TRBJ2-5, with 10 positions matching TRBD2. Germline V CDR1 and CDR2: SGHNT, YYREEE (reference sequence). The CDR3 contains 17 residues. V lost 2 bases, J lost 4 bases, and 11 bases stayed unmatched.

The chain links TRBV7-2 to TRBJ2-2; weak D call: TRBD1 (5 bases). V was shortened by 7 bases and J by 2 bases, with 11 bases between the two germline ends. Germline-derived CDR1 and CDR2 are SGHTA and FQGNSA. The CDR3 contains 14 residues. The CDR3, as DNA: TGTGCCAGCACTCCAGGGTCCAACACCGGGGAGCTGTTTTTT. It translates to CASTPGSNTGELFF.

The chain recombines TRBV4-3 with TRBJ2-7; D ambiguous. Germline lookup yields CDR1 LGHNA and CDR2 YSLEER. The CDR3 loop spans 13 amino acids. Trimming took off 0 bases at V and 4 bases at J, with 7 bases between the two ends. The CDR3 reads CASSQDPQYEQYF. DNA of the CDR3: TGCGCCAGCAGCCAAGATCCCCAATACGAGCAGTACTTC.

This chain joins TRBV25-1 and TRBJ2-7; 7 bases fit TRBD1. Losses at the gene ends were 7 bases for V and 4 bases for J; bases not matched to a gene: 13. CDR3 length equals 15 residues. CDR1 and CDR2 (germline): MGHDK, SYGVNS. The CDR3 is CASTPSQGTVYEQYF. The DNA for the CDR3 is TGTGCCAGCACTCCATCACAGGGGACGGTTTACGAGCAGTACTTC.

The chain joins TRBV12-3 or TRBV12-4 to TRBJ2-3, with D unclear. The ends were cut back, 3 bases at V and 0 bases at J, with 4 bases in the middle. The CDR3 sequence is 13 residues long. The CDR3 nucleotides read TGTGCCAGCAGTTTTAGCAGCACAGATACGCAGTATTTT. Protein: CASSFSSTDTQYF.

This chain joins TRBV6-2 or TRBV6-3 and TRBJ2-7, with D possibly TRBD1 on 6 matching bases. Per the germline V gene, CDR1 is MNHEY and CDR2 is SVGEGT. The CDR3 contains 15 residues. V was cut by 2 bases and J by 5 bases, with 16 bases left in between. In DNA form, the CDR3 reads TGTGCCAGCAGTTACACTGGGACATTATGGGACGAGCAGTACTTC. This encodes CASSYTGTLWDEQYF.

In nucleotides, the CDR3 is TGTGCCAGCAGCGTAGGCAAGCGGCAGTGGGAGACCCAGTACTTC. It specifies CASSVGKRQWETQYF. The rearrangement uses TRBV9 and TRBJ2-5, with D perhaps matching TRBD2 (5 bases). CDR1 and CDR2 from the germline V gene are SGDLS and YYNGEE. This CDR3 has 15 amino acids. Trimming took 0 bases from V and 5 from J, leaving 14 bases between them.

V is TRBV19 and J is TRBJ2-1; 7 nucleotides align to TRBD2. Germline V gives CDR1 LNHDA, CDR2 SQIVND (reference sequence). This CDR3 has 15 amino acids. J lost 1 base, V lost 5 bases, and 5 bases had no gene match. Here the CDR3 reads CASSFGGTSYNEQFF. CDR3 coding DNA: TGTGCCAGTAGTTTCGGGGGGACTTCCTACAATGAGCAGTTCTTC.

The chain joins TRBV18 to TRBJ2-7, with D perhaps matching TRBD2 (6 bases). CDR1 is KGHSH, CDR2 LQKENI, per germline. V was pared by 3 bases and J by 2 bases, with 11 bases between. This CDR3 has 14 amino acids. The CDR3 DNA reads as TGTGCCAGCTCACCTGGACGGGAGCCCTACGAGCAGTACTTC. Its protein product is CASSPGREPYEQYF.

This clone was detected a few times. The chain couples TRBV5-1 to TRBJ2-7; D is possibly TRBD1 (7 bases). The V and J ends lost 0 bases and 5 bases respectively, with 15 bases between them. CDR1 and CDR2 from the germline V gene are SGHRS and YFSETQ. This CDR3 has 15 residues. The CDR3 spells CASSLAEGAPHEQYF. The CDR3 nucleotides are TGCGCCAGCAGCTTGGCGGAGGGGGCGCCTCACGAGCAGTACTTC.